The T cell receptor beta chain described here comes from a study of T cell responses to AZD1222 COVID-19 vaccine. For the study at large: Pooled together were second doses at about 4 or about 12 weeks.

General observations from the study: Unmutated variant regions are reportedly targeted by nearly half of spike-specific TCRs. The study found Spike-specific TCR breadth and depth rose after two AZD1222 doses. Sampling that yielded the repertoires occurred only after the peak T cell response.

In the case of this clone: Its antigen is not known.

Deletions cut 2 bases from V and 5 bases from J, with 3 bases between. The V gene's germline CDR1 is MDHEN and CDR2 SYDVKM. The CDR3 is 11 residues long. Only in-frame clones appear in the TCRdb table, and some are missing; sequencing was by immunoSEQ multiplex PCR. Here the sample spans about 120,000 clones, roughly nine tenths being singletons. This TCR was recovered from an adult in good health. Sample: peripheral blood, taken on day 0 of AZD1222 vaccination. The chain links TRBV28 to TRBJ2-5; no definite D call. The chain's CDR3 is CASSLQETQYF. The CDR3 nucleotides read TGTGCCAGCAGTTTACAGGAGACCCAGTACTTC.